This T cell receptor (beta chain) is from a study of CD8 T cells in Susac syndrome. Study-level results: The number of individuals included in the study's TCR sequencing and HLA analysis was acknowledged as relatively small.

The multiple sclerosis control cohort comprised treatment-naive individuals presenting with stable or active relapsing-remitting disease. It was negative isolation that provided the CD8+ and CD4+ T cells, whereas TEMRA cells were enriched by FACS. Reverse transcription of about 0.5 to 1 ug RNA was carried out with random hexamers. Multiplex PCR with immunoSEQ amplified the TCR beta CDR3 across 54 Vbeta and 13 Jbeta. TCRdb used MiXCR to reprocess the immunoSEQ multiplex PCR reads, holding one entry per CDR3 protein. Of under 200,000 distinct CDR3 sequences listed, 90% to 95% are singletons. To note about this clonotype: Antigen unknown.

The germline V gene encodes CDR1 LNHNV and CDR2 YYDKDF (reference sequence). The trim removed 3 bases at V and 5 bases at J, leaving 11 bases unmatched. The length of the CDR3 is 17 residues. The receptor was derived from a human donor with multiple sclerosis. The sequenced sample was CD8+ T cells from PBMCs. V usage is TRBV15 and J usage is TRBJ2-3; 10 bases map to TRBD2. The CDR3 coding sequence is TGTGCCACCAGCAGTTCGCTAGCGGGGGTCCGGCGAGATACGCAGTATTTT. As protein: CATSSSLAGVRRDTQYF. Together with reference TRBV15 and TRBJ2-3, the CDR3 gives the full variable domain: DAMVIQNPRYQVTQFGKPVTLSCSQTLNHNVMYWYQQKSSQAPKLLFHYYDKDFNNEADTPDNFQSRRPNTSFCFLDIRSPGLGDTAMYLCATSSSLAGVRRDTQYFGPGTRLTVL.